Below are 23 T cell receptor beta chains sequenced from a single sample in a study of blood T cell repertoires in COVID-19. Only in-frame clones appear in the TCRdb table, and some are missing; sequencing was by immunoSEQ multiplex PCR. The data show about 180,000 clones, with around 80% seen just once and around 6.8% held by the top ten. The source material was peripheral blood. The receptors originated from a human donor in a cohort sampled during active COVID-19.

The rearrangement uses TRBV4-1 and TRBJ1-2, with 10 bases that match TRBD1. The CDR3 has 14 amino acids. V was clipped by 4 bases and J by 6 bases; unmatched bases: 5. Germline CDR1 MGHRA, CDR2 YSYEKL. The CDR3 loop is CASSRRQGADGYTF. As DNA, the CDR3 is TGCGCCAGCAGCCGTCGACAGGGGGCCGATGGCTACACCTTC.

The chain joins TRBV5-4 to TRBJ2-7, with TRBD1 identical over 11 bases. The CDR3 runs 14 residues. The germline CDR1 and CDR2 sequences are SGHNT and YYREEE (reference sequence). V lost 2 bases to trimming and J lost 3 bases; unmatched junction nucleotides: 1. For the CDR3, the DNA is TGTGCCAGCAGCTTTGGGACAGGGGGCTACGAGCAGTACTTC. It translates to CASSFGTGGYEQYF. Using reference TRBV5-4 and TRBJ2-7 for the parts outside the CDR3, the full variable domain is ETGVTQSPTHLIKTRGQQVTLRCSSQSGHNTVSWYQQALGQGPQFIFQYYREEENGRGNFPPRFSGLQFPNYSSELNVNALELDDSALYLCASSFGTGGYEQYFGPGTRLTVT.

CDR3 nucleotide sequence: TGTGCCAGCAGCGTAGGCCAGGGTAGAAACACTGAAGCTTTCTTT. Its translation: CASSVGQGRNTEAFF. The rearrangement links TRBV9 to TRBJ1-1; tentatively, D is TRBD1 (5 bases). The V end was cut by 0 bases, the J end by 2 bases, with 11 bases between. Germline lookup yields CDR1 SGDLS and CDR2 YYNGEE. The CDR3 length is 15 residues.

This clone was observed a few times. The V call is TRBV19, the J call TRBJ1-6, with D hard to call. V was pared by 4 bases and J by 7 bases, with 5 bases between. This CDR3 region has 12 residues. Germline CDR1 LNHDA, CDR2 SQIVND (reference sequence). The DNA for the CDR3 is TGTGCCAGTAGTAAGACAAATTCACCCCTCCACTTT. This encodes CASSKTNSPLHF.

As concerns this clone: The sample has other DNA sequences that encode this CDR3 too. As DNA, the CDR3 is TGTGCCAGCAGTTACTCCGGGGGGGCCAACACTGAAGCTTTCTTT. It specifies CASSYSGGANTEAFF. The chain recombines TRBV6-5 with TRBJ1-1; weak D call: TRBD1 (6 bases). Germline V lookup: CDR1 MNHEY, CDR2 SVGAGI. The CDR3 spans 15 residues. V gave up 0 bases and J gave up 2 bases, with 10 bases separating them.

This chain uses TRBV5-1 with TRBJ1-1; D gene unclear. The CDR3 contains 14 residues. With 4 bases removed from V and 1 base from J, the gap between germline ends came to 11 bases. Germline CDR1 SGHRS, CDR2 YFSETQ. The CDR3 nucleotides read TGCGCCAGCAGCGTGACCCAGGCGAACACTGAAGCTTTCTTT. It specifies CASSVTQANTEAFF.

The chain is built from TRBV5-5 and TRBJ1-2; D might be TRBD1 (5 bases). The CDR3 has 12 residues. V lost 7 bases and J lost 4, with 11 bases in between. CDR1 and CDR2 (germline): SGHKS, YYEKEE (reference sequence). The CDR3 DNA is TGTGCCAGCGACCAAGACAGCTATGGCTACACCTTC. Encoded protein: CASDQDSYGYTF.

The rearrangement uses TRBV5-1 and TRBJ1-1; unclear D gene. V was cut by 4 bases and J by 2 bases, with 12 bases left in between. Germline values: CDR1 SGHRS, CDR2 YFSETQ. This CDR3 comprises 14 residues. The CDR3 reads CASSPGVPNTEAFF. In DNA form, the CDR3 reads TGCGCCAGCAGCCCCGGGGTCCCTAACACTGAAGCTTTCTTT.

The chain carries TRBV6-2 or TRBV6-3 and TRBJ1-5, with a tentative D call TRBD1 (5 bases). Trimming cost V 2 bases and J 6 bases, with 20 bases left between them. The germline V gene encodes CDR1 MNHEY and CDR2 SVGEGT. The CDR3 length is 17 residues. Here the CDR3 DNA reads TGTGCCAGCAGTTACGGACAAGGGGTAGAGGCAGGTCAGCCCCAGCATTTT. It encodes CASSYGQGVEAGQPQHF.

The chain recombines TRBV27 with TRBJ2-1; perhaps TRBD2 as D (5 bases). The CDR3 runs 13 residues. Trimming stripped 8 bases from V and 4 bases from J, with 12 bases between. Germline V lookup: CDR1 MNHEY, CDR2 SMNVEV (reference sequence). The DNA of the CDR3 is TGTGCCAGCGGAGAGGACTGGTACAATGAGCAGTTCTTC. Its translation: CASGEDWYNEQFF.

The chain combines TRBV13 with TRBJ1-3; 7 positions agree with TRBD1. CDR1 and CDR2 (germline): PRHDT, FYEKMQ (reference sequence). The CDR3 consists of 17 residues. The J segment lost 1 base and the V segment lost 5 bases, leaving 11 bases of the junction unmatched. This CDR3 reads CASSLSGGGGSGNTIYF. CDR3 DNA sequence: TGTGCCAGCAGCCTCTCGGGAGGGGGCGGATCTGGAAACACCATATATTTT.

The CDR3 region is CASSVDRQETQYF. The CDR3 DNA reads TGTGCCAGCAGCGTCGACAGGCAAGAGACCCAGTACTTC. V gene TRBV4-2 combines with J gene TRBJ2-5; D possibly corresponds to TRBD1 (6 bases). Germline CDR1 and CDR2: LGHNA and YNFKEQ. V lost 5 bases and J lost 2, with 9 bases in between. This CDR3 is built from 13 residues.

This chain uses TRBV5-4 with TRBJ1-4; D possibly corresponds to TRBD1 (6 bases). There are 14 residues in the CDR3. From germline, CDR1 is SGHNT and CDR2 YYREEE (reference sequence). V was shortened by 3 bases and J by 7 bases, with 13 bases between the two germline ends. CDR3 nucleotide sequence: TGTGCCAGCAGCTCCAGGGGCAAGGGTGAAAAACTGTTTTTT. It yields the protein CASSSRGKGEKLFF.

The chain uses TRBV5-5 and TRBJ2-1, with TRBD2 identical over 10 bases. The CDR3 totals 16 residues. Germline V CDR1 and CDR2: SGHKS, YYEKEE (reference sequence). V lost 6 bases to trimming and J lost 8 bases; unmatched junction nucleotides: 14. CDR3 residues: CASIRKVAGGKDEQFF. CDR3 nucleotides: TGTGCCAGCATCAGAAAGGTAGCGGGGGGTAAGGATGAGCAGTTCTTC.

The chain employs TRBV5-6 and TRBJ2-5, with 8 bases that match TRBD2. CDR3 length: 13 residues. Germline V gene lookup returns CDR1 SGHDT and CDR2 YYEEEE. Losses at the gene ends were 0 bases for V and 5 bases for J; bases not matched to a gene: 0. The CDR3 DNA is TGTGCCAGCAGCTTGGGACTAGCGGAGACCCAGTACTTC. It specifies CASSLGLAETQYF.

The V and J genes are TRBV14 and TRBJ2-7; 7 bases fit TRBD1. From germline, CDR1 is SGHDN and CDR2 FVKESK. The CDR3 runs 15 residues. Unmatched junction bases numbered 7, after V lost 3 bases and J lost 2 bases. The CDR3 is CASSQQTGLTYEQYF. CDR3 sequence (DNA): TGTGCCAGCAGCCAGCAGACAGGGTTGACCTACGAGCAGTACTTC.

The V call is TRBV3-1 (or the pseudogene TRBV3-2), the J call TRBJ2-1; 7 nucleotides agree with TRBD1. Germline-derived CDR1 and CDR2 are LGHDT and YNNKEL (reference sequence). V was pared by 3 bases and J by 10 bases, with 9 bases of the junction left unmatched. This CDR3 is 14 amino acids long. This chain's CDR3 is CASSQASRGSEQFF. The CDR3 bases are TGTGCCAGCAGCCAGGCCTCCAGGGGGAGCGAGCAGTTCTTC.

This chain joins TRBV24-1 and TRBJ1-5; TRBD1 matches at 7 bases. The CDR3 extends over 16 amino acids. Germline V gene data show CDR1 as KGHDR and CDR2 as SFDVKD. V lost 1 base and J lost 5; bases outside the gene matches: 7. CDR3 sequence (DNA): TGTGCCACCAGTGATTTAGCGGACGACAGGGATCAGCCCCAGCATTTT. This translates into CATSDLADDRDQPQHF.

The chain employs TRBV7-9 and TRBJ1-5, with D maybe TRBD1 (5 bases). This CDR3 is built from 15 residues. V was clipped by 1 base and J by 4 bases, with 11 bases between them. Germline CDR1 SEHNR, CDR2 FQNEAQ (reference sequence). This CDR3 reads CASSLGPGQNQPQHF. In DNA, the CDR3 is TGTGCCAGCAGCTTAGGTCCAGGGCAAAATCAGCCCCAGCATTTT.

This chain connects TRBV11-2 to TRBJ1-5, with 10 bases that match TRBD1. This CDR3 region has 15 residues. The germline CDR1 and CDR2 sequences are SGHAT and FQNNGV. Germline trimming cut 5 bases from V and 2 bases from J; bases unmatched to any gene: 3. Here the CDR3 DNA reads TGTGCCAGCAGCATGGGGACAGGGGGCAATCAGCCCCAGCATTTT. It codes for CASSMGTGGNQPQHF.

This chain uses TRBV29-1 with TRBJ2-2; D unclear. The CDR3 has 10 amino acids. Germline V gives CDR1 SQVTM, CDR2 ANQGSEA. V was trimmed by 4 bases and J by 6 bases, leaving 3 bases between them. The CDR3 protein is CSVVAGELFF. Written as DNA, the CDR3 is TGCAGCGTTGTCGCCGGGGAGCTGTTTTTT.

This rearrangement joins TRBV13 to TRBJ1-4; 11 bases are a match to TRBD1. The CDR3 has 16 amino acids. V was clipped by 0 bases and J by 8 bases; unmatched bases: 5. The V gene's germline CDR1 is PRHDT and CDR2 FYEKMQ (reference sequence). Here the CDR3 DNA reads TGTGCCAGCAGCTTAGGTCGGACAGGGGGCGCAGAAAAACTGTTTTTT. Its protein product is CASSLGRTGGAEKLFF. Drawing the rest from reference TRBV13 and TRBJ1-4, the complete variable domain is AAGVIQSPRHLIKEKRETATLKCYPIPRHDTVYWYQQGPGQDPQFLISFYEKMQSDKGSIPDRFSAQQFSDYHSELNMSSLELGDSALYFCASSLGRTGGAEKLFFGSGTQLSVL.

The chain links TRBV6-5 to TRBJ1-2, with a weak D call TRBD1 (5 bases). The CDR3 runs to 13 residues. Germline V gene data show CDR1 as MNHEY and CDR2 as SVGAGI. Trimming stripped 2 bases from V and 3 bases from J, with 7 bases between. The CDR3 sequence: CASSYGQDYGYTF. CDR3 nucleotide sequence: TGTGCCAGCAGTTACGGACAAGACTATGGCTACACCTTC.